This TCR beta chain was identified during a study of T cell repertoires in cytomegalovirus infection. Study-level information: An indication of both CMV infection and matching HLA type came from public TCR beta signatures. Study results and caveats: CMV-specific HLA-C-restricted TCR beta clonotypes dominated the ex vivo response. People with CMV and the relevant HLA were identified by cumulative public TCR beta family frequency.

As for this clonotype: The antigen is not known.

TCRdb analysed the reads with MiXCR anew, one entry per CDR3 protein. The sample records hundreds of thousands of distinct CDR3 sequences, 35% being singletons. The receptor was derived from a human donor in good health (CMV status not recorded). Some clones in this sample may be carry-over from other donors' samples. What was sequenced was PBMCs.

For the CDR3, the DNA is TGTGCCAGCAGCGGACAGGGGGCCTTGGTCGGCACTGAAGCTTTCTTT. Amino acid sequence: CASSGQGALVGTEAFF. The rearrangement uses TRBV2 and TRBJ1-1, with TRBD1 matching over 11 bases. The J segment lost 4 bases and the V segment lost 6 bases, leaving 10 bases of the junction unmatched. Germline V gene sequence: CDR1 SNHLY, CDR2 FYNNEI. The CDR3 covers 16 residues.